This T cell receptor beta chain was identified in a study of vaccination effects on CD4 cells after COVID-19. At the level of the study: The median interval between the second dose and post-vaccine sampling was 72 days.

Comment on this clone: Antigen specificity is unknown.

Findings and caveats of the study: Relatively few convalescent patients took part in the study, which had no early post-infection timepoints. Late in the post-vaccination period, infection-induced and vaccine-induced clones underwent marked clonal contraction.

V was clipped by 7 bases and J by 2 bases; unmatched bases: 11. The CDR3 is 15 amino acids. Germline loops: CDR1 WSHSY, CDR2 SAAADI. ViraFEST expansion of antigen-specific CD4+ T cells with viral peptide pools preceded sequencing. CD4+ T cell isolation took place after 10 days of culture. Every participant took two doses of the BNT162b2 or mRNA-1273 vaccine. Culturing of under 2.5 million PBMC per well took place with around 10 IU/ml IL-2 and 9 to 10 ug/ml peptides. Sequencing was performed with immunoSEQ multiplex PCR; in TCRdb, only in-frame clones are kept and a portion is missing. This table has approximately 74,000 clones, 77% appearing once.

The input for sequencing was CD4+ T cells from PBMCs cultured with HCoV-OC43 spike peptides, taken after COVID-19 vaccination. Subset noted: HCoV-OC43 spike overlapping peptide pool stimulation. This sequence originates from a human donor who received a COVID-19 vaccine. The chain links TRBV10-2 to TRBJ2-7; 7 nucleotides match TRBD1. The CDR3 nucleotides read TGCGCCAGCAAGAGCTCGGGACAGAACACCTACGAGCAGTACGTC. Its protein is CASKSSGQNTYEQYV.